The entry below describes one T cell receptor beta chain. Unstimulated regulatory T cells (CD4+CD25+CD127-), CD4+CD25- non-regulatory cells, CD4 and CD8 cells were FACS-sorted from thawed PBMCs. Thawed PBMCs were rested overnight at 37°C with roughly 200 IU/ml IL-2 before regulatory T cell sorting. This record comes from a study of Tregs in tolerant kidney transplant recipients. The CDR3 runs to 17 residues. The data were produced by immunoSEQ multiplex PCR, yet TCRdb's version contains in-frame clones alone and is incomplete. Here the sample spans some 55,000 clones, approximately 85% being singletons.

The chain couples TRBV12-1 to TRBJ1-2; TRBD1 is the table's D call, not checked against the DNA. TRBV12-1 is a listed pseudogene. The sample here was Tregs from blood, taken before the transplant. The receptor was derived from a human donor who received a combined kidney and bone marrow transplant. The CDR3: CASSPPGDRSTNYGYTF. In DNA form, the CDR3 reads TGTGCCAGCAGTCCCCCAGGGGACAGGAGTACTAACTATGGCTACACCTTC.